This TCR beta chain was obtained from a study of blood T cells in healthy people across ages. Points from the study as a whole: Among T cells, TCR beta diversity per million cells dropped roughly linearly as age rose.

It was with a sample-barcoded 5' primer and a J-beta primer mix that a second PCR of about 7 to 12 cycles was run. Each CDR3 protein gets one entry after TCRdb re-called the 5' RACE reads with MiXCR. The repertoire holds about 1.8 million distinct CDR3 sequences, with roughly 50% as singletons. Germline CDR1 is SGHRS and CDR2 is YFSETQ. The CDR3 runs to 17 residues. V lost 4 bases and J lost 0, with 14 bases in between. About this clonotype itself: Its cognate antigen is unknown.

Extraction yielded at least 6 micrograms of total RNA per sample. The source of this sequence is a middle-aged woman in good health. The chain recombines TRBV5-1 with TRBJ2-6; perhaps TRBD1 as D (5 bases). Specimen: blood. The CDR3 region has the DNA TGCGCCAGCAGCATTGGACACTTTAGCTCTGGGGCCAACGTCCTGACTTTC. Translation gives CASSIGHFSSGANVLTF.